These T cell receptor beta chains were read from a single sample in a study of blood T cell repertoires in COVID-19. Assay: immunoSEQ multiplex PCR; the TCRdb copy retains only in-frame clones and omits some. The table has approximately 68,000 clones, 85% to 90% seen once. Sequenced sample: peripheral blood. The receptors originated from a man aged 45-60 years with active COVID-19. Both conserved end residues are part of each CDR3. The D gene is left open where the match is weak. Not every row has a clone size; where given, it reads once, few, many or a size class.

>.|.|TRBJ1-1|TRBV29-1
CSVERSQEAFF
TGCAGCGTTGAAAGGTCACAGGAAGCTTTCTTT
>.|.|TRBJ2-6|TRBV7-9
CASSLGRGGSGANVLTF
TGTGCCAGCAGCTTAGGGCGGGGCGGCTCTGGGGCCAACGTCCTGACTTTC
>.|TRBD2|TRBJ2-5|TRBV7-2
CASNLAGGGETQYF
TGTGCCAGCAACTTAGCGGGAGGGGGAGAGACCCAGTACTTC
>.|.|TRBJ2-1|TRBV19
CASSIVGGLYNEQFF
TGTGCCAGTAGTATAGTCGGTGGACTCTACAATGAGCAGTTCTTC
>.|.|TRBJ1-3|TRBV5-6
CASRKTGGNTIYF
TGTGCCAGCAGGAAGACAGGTGGAAACACCATATATTTT
>once|.|TRBJ1-6|TRBV7-2
CASSPEARQDSPLHF
TGTGCCAGCAGCCCCGAGGCCAGACAGGATTCACCCCTCCACTTT
>.|TRBD1|TRBJ1-3|TRBV11-2
CASSLGSQTGMDTIYF
TGTGCCAGCAGTTTAGGATCTCAGACAGGGATGGACACCATATATTTT
>.|.|TRBJ1-4|TRBV20-1
CSAREAGKLFF
TGCAGTGCTAGAGAGGCGGGGAAACTGTTTTTT
>.|.|TRBJ2-2|TRBV5-5
CASSSLVLGTGELFF
TGTGCCAGCAGCTCGCTCGTACTAGGCACCGGGGAGCTGTTTTTT
>.|.|TRBJ1-5|TRBV6-5
CASSYSRSASNQPQHF
TGTGCCAGCAGTTACTCGAGGTCAGCTAGCAATCAGCCCCAGCATTTT
>.|.|TRBJ2-3|TRBV15
CATSRPTGTYSDTQYF
TGTGCCACCAGCAGACCCACAGGGACCTACTCAGATACGCAGTATTTT
>.|TRBD2|TRBJ2-3|TRBV18
CASSETSGGITDTQYF
TGTGCCAGCTCAGAGACTAGCGGGGGGATCACAGATACGCAGTATTTT
>.|TRBD2|TRBJ2-7|TRBV19
CASSIPGLANEQYF
TGTGCCAGTAGTATCCCCGGACTAGCCAACGAGCAGTACTTC
>.|TRBD1|TRBJ2-7|TRBV7-6
CASSLRPGQGAQQYF
TGTGCCAGCAGCTTACGCCCGGGACAGGGGGCACAGCAGTACTTC
>once|.|TRBJ2-3|TRBV11-2
CASSLDVFGTDTQYF
TGTGCCAGCAGCTTAGACGTGTTCGGGACAGATACGCAGTATTTT
>.|.|TRBJ2-7|TRBV9
CASSFLGAGYEQYF
TGTGCCAGCAGTTTCCTAGGGGCCGGCTACGAGCAGTACTTC
>.|TRBD1|TRBJ1-1|TRBV11-3
CASSSRGFPLLSFF
TGTGCCAGCAGCTCCAGGGGGTTCCCGCTTCTTAGTTTCTTT
>.|.|TRBJ1-2|TRBV29-1
CSAWAGVAGYTF
TGCAGCGCCTGGGCAGGGGTTGCTGGCTACACCTTC
>.|.|TRBJ2-2|TRBV11-3
CASSSRVGELFF
TGTGCCAGCAGCTCTCGGGTCGGGGAGCTGTTTTTT
>.|TRBD1|TRBJ2-7|TRBV29-1
CSVAGQAYEQYF
TGCAGCGTCGCGGGACAGGCTTACGAGCAGTACTTC
>.|TRBD2|TRBJ2-1|TRBV2
CASSEWGTSGELEQFF
TGTGCCAGCAGTGAATGGGGGACTAGCGGGGAGTTAGAGCAGTTCTTC
>.|.|TRBJ1-6|TRBV27
CASSLTQNSPLHF
TGTGCCAGCAGTTTAACCCAGAATTCACCCCTCCACTTT
>.|.|TRBJ2-7|TRBV7-3
CASSPQGAPSYEQYF
TGTGCCAGCAGCCCACAGGGTGCCCCATCCTACGAGCAGTACTTC
>.|TRBD2|TRBJ2-7|TRBV27
CASSPLLAGGHEQYF
TGTGCCAGCAGTCCACTACTAGCGGGAGGCCACGAGCAGTACTTC
>.|.|TRBJ1-1|TRBV7-3
CASSPRGQQAEAFF
TGTGCCAGCAGCCCCAGGGGCCAGCAGGCTGAAGCTTTCTTT
>.|TRBD1|TRBJ1-4|TRBV11-2
CASSIRTGTSEKLFF
TGTGCCAGCAGCATAAGGACAGGGACGTCTGAAAAACTGTTTTTT
>.|TRBD2|TRBJ2-7|TRBV5-5
CASSLSWTSGTTYEQYF
TGTGCCAGCAGCCTATCCTGGACTAGCGGGACCACCTACGAGCAGTACTTC
>.|.|TRBJ1-5|TRBV18
CASSLDRNQPQHF
TGTGCCAGCTCACTAGACAGGAATCAGCCCCAGCATTTT
>.|TRBD1|TRBJ1-5|TRBV6-1
CASSESGGGQPQHF
TGTGCCAGCAGTGAATCAGGGGGAGGACAGCCCCAGCATTTT
>once|.|TRBJ2-3|TRBV7-2
CASSFSVSTDTQYF
TGTGCCAGCAGCTTCAGTGTTAGCACAGATACGCAGTATTTT
>.|TRBD1|TRBJ2-2|TRBV24-1
CATSDPGQGGKFGGELFF
TGTGCCACCAGTGATCCGGGACAGGGGGGAAAATTTGGCGGGGAGCTGTTTTTT
>few|.|TRBJ1-6|TRBV27
CASSLSRGVDSPLHF
TGTGCCAGCAGTTTATCGCGGGGGGTAGATTCACCCCTCCACTTT
>.|.|TRBJ1-2|TRBV5-8
CASSSYDRRYGYTF
TGTGCCAGCAGCTCCTATGACAGACGCTATGGCTACACCTTC
>.|TRBD1|TRBJ2-7|TRBV2
CASSEGRDRGNEQYF
TGTGCCAGCAGTGAGGGTCGGGACAGGGGAAACGAGCAGTACTTC
>.|TRBD1|TRBJ1-2|TRBV24-1
CATSEGGNNYGYTF
TGTGCCACCAGTGAAGGGGGCAACAACTATGGCTACACCTTC
>.|.|TRBJ2-7|TRBV11-3
CASSLGGYLYEQYF
TGTGCCAGCAGCTTAGGCGGGTACTTGTACGAGCAGTACTTC
>.|.|TRBJ2-1|TRBV5-5
CASSPLGQILTNEQFF
TGTGCCAGCAGCCCCCTCGGACAGATACTAACCAATGAGCAGTTCTTC
>.|TRBD2|TRBJ2-7|TRBV6-5
CASRKGLAGVYEQYF
TGTGCCAGCAGAAAAGGACTAGCGGGAGTATACGAGCAGTACTTC
>.|TRBD1|TRBJ1-6|TRBV4-3
CASSQGDRGGNSPLHF
TGCGCCAGCAGCCAGGGGGACAGGGGAGGGAATTCACCCCTCCACTTT
>.|TRBD1|TRBJ2-2|TRBV6-4
CASSAQGAPRTGELFF
TGTGCCAGCAGCGCTCAGGGGGCTCCCCGGACCGGGGAGCTGTTTTTT
>.|.|TRBJ2-5|TRBV9
CASSYGQTVETQYF
TGTGCCAGCAGTTACGGACAGACGGTCGAGACCCAGTACTTC
>.|.|TRBJ2-5|TRBV2
CASSAQGGRETQYF
TGTGCCAGCAGTGCCCAGGGTGGACGGGAGACCCAGTACTTC
>.|.|TRBJ1-5|TRBV18
CASSPRADQNQPQHF
TGTGCCAGCTCACCACGGGCAGATCAGAATCAGCCCCAGCATTTT
>.|.|TRBJ2-5|TRBV4-3
CASSPRLGKGAETQYF
TGCGCCAGCAGCCCAAGATTAGGAAAAGGGGCAGAGACCCAGTACTTC
>.|TRBD2|TRBJ2-5|TRBV19
CASSSGRGGETQYF
TGTGCCAGTAGTTCCGGTCGCGGGGGAGAGACCCAGTACTTC
>.|TRBD1|TRBJ2-1|TRBV18
CASSSSVQGAAEQFF
TGTGCCAGCTCATCATCGGTACAGGGGGCAGCTGAGCAGTTCTTC
>.|TRBD1|TRBJ1-2|TRBV6-5
CATGQGTYGYTF
TGTGCCACAGGACAGGGAACCTATGGCTACACCTTC
>.|.|TRBJ2-1|TRBV30
CAWSPNFEQFF
TGTGCCTGGAGCCCCAACTTTGAGCAGTTCTTC